These T cell receptor beta chains were read from a single sample in a study of blood T cell repertoires in COVID-19. Sequenced by immunoSEQ multiplex PCR; TCRdb stores in-frame clones only, minus some. The sample yields roughly 400,000 clones, around 87% seen once. The material sequenced was peripheral blood. These receptors all come from a woman aged 55-75 years with COVID-19, enrolled during active disease. CDR3s include the opening cysteine and the closing phenylalanine or tryptophan. A D gene is named only where the DNA matches it firmly. A row's size may be missing; if present it is once, few, many or a size class.

>many|TRBJ1-2|TRBV19|TRBD1
TGTGCCAGTAGTATCCCAGCAGGGGGATTTTTACGCTACACCTTC
CASSIPAGGFLRYTF
>NA|TRBJ2-7|TRBV5-6|TRBD1
TGTGCCAGCAGCTTACAGGGGGTAACCTACGAGCAGTACTTC
CASSLQGVTYEQYF
>NA|TRBJ1-2|TRBV7-3|NA
TGTGCCAGCAGCTTACGGGGGAACTATGGCTACACCTTC
CASSLRGNYGYTF
>few|TRBJ1-5|TRBV7-9|TRBD1
TGTGCCAGCAGCTCCGGACAGGGAAAATATCAGCCCCAGCATTTT
CASSSGQGKYQPQHF
>NA|TRBJ1-3|TRBV3-1/TRBV3-2|NA
TGTGCCAGCAGCCTCTTCTTAGCGAGCTCTGGAAACACCATATATTTT
CASSLFLASSGNTIYF
>NA|TRBJ2-4|TRBV2|NA
TGTGCCAGCGCGGGACAGGCCAAAAACATTCAGTACTTC
CASAGQAKNIQYF
>NA|TRBJ1-2|TRBV5-5|NA
TGTGCCAGCAGCTTGGTGGGGGCTTCTAACTATGGCTACACCTTC
CASSLVGASNYGYTF
>NA|TRBJ2-5|TRBV3-1/TRBV3-2|NA
TGTGCCAGCAGCCAAGCAGGGGGGGAGACCCAGTACTTC
CASSQAGGETQYF
>once|TRBJ1-2|TRBV4-1|NA
TGCGCCAGCAGCCAAGTGGGAGCAGACTATGGCTACACCTTC
CASSQVGADYGYTF
>NA|TRBJ1-4|TRBV19|NA
TGTGCCAGTAGTTTCCGACAGACAACTAATGAAAAACTGTTTTTT
CASSFRQTTNEKLFF
>once|TRBJ1-3|TRBV3-1/TRBV3-2|NA
TGTGCCAGCAGCCAAGCCCTAAGTCCCTCTGGAAACACCATATATTTT
CASSQALSPSGNTIYF
>NA|TRBJ1-3|TRBV2|TRBD1
TGTGCCAGCAAGGAGACAGGGACTGGAAACACCATATATTTT
CASKETGTGNTIYF
>NA|TRBJ2-7|TRBV5-8|NA
TGTGCCAGCAGCTTGGATTTTGGCCGAACCTACGAGCAGTACTTC
CASSLDFGRTYEQYF
>NA|TRBJ1-1|TRBV7-6|NA
TGTGCCAGCAGCTACGGTTTGAACACTGAAGCTTTCTTT
CASSYGLNTEAFF
>NA|TRBJ1-1|TRBV5-6|NA
TGTGCCAGCAGCTTGCGAGCCACTGAAGCTTTCTTT
CASSLRATEAFF
>NA|TRBJ2-5|TRBV7-3|TRBD1
TGTGCCAGCAGCTTGGGACAGGGGGAGACCCAGTACTTC
CASSLGQGETQYF
>NA|TRBJ2-7|TRBV5-1|TRBD2
TGCGCCAGCAGCTCCAGCGGGGGCCTCTACGAGCAGTACTTC
CASSSSGGLYEQYF
>once|TRBJ1-2|TRBV6-5|TRBD1
TGTGCCAGCAGCCGCACCCGGGACAGGAGGGGGTACACCTTC
CASSRTRDRRGYTF
>NA|TRBJ1-1|TRBV3-1/TRBV3-2|NA
TGTGCCAGCAGCCGCCTCGGGGGAGACACTGAAGCTTTCTTT
CASSRLGGDTEAFF
>NA|TRBJ2-1|TRBV5-6|TRBD2
TGTGCCAGCACCGAGGCGGGGGGGCCTTCAGGCAATGAGCAGTTCTTC
CASTEAGGPSGNEQFF
>NA|TRBJ1-1|TRBV6-5|TRBD1
TGTGCCAGCAGAGACACAGGGGGAGGCAGTGAAGCTTTCTTT
CASRDTGGGSEAFF
>NA|TRBJ2-7|TRBV7-9|TRBD1
TGTGCCAGCAGCTCCACAGGGGGAGGATACTCCTACGAGCAGTACTTC
CASSSTGGGYSYEQYF
>few|TRBJ2-7|TRBV7-2|NA
TGTGCCAGCAGCTTAAGACAGCTTTGGGCCTACGAGCAGTACTTC
CASSLRQLWAYEQYF
>NA|TRBJ1-3|TRBV19|TRBD1
TGTGCCAGTAGTATGACAGGGAAAACCTCTGGAAACACCATATATTTT
CASSMTGKTSGNTIYF
>NA|TRBJ1-5|TRBV19|TRBD1
TGTGCCAGTAGGGTGGTGCCAGGGGGTGGTCAGCCCCAGCATTTT
CASRVVPGGGQPQHF
>few|TRBJ2-3|TRBV9|TRBD2
TGTGCCAGCAGCGGACGATGGGGACTAGCGGGGGGGCACGCAGATACGCAGTATTTT
CASSGRWGLAGGHADTQYF
>NA|TRBJ1-1|TRBV5-8|TRBD1
TGTGCCAGCAGCTTCCCACAGGGGCTGATAGCTTTCTTT
CASSFPQGLIAFF
>once|TRBJ1-4|TRBV10-1|NA
TGCGCCAGCAGGGCAAGGATGGAGGGCGCAAGAGAAAAACTGTTTTTT
CASRARMEGAREKLFF
>NA|TRBJ2-5|TRBV10-1|TRBD1
TGCGCCAGCAGCCAAGGGGGCCCGGGGGAGACCCAGTACTTC
CASSQGGPGETQYF
>NA|TRBJ2-1|TRBV10-1|TRBD2
TGCGCCAGCACCAGGACTAGCGGGGGGCCCCGCTCCTACAATGAGCAGTTCTTC
CASTRTSGGPRSYNEQFF
>NA|TRBJ1-5|TRBV7-9|NA
TGTGCCAGCAGCTTAGGGGGGGGGCCTAGCAATCAGCCCCAGCATTTT
CASSLGGGPSNQPQHF
>NA|TRBJ2-3|TRBV4-1|TRBD2
TGCGCCAGCAGCCCCGGGACTAGCGGGGGGCGAGTCACAGATACGCAGTATTTT
CASSPGTSGGRVTDTQYF
>NA|TRBJ2-2|TRBV18|TRBD2
TGTGCCAGCTCACCACTACTAGCGGGGAACACCGGGGAGCTGTTTTTT
CASSPLLAGNTGELFF
>few|TRBJ2-1|TRBV7-9|NA
TGTGCCACTACACCAGCGGATTCCTACAATGAGCAGTTCTTC
CATTPADSYNEQFF
>NA|TRBJ2-5|TRBV24-1|TRBD1
TGTGCCACCAGTGAAAAGGACAGGGGACCTAAAGAGACCCAGTACTTC
CATSEKDRGPKETQYF
>NA|TRBJ1-5|TRBV5-8|TRBD1
TGTGCCAGCAGTTGGGACAGGGGAATGGGTGATCAGCCCCAGCATTTT
CASSWDRGMGDQPQHF
>NA|TRBJ1-3|TRBV7-9|TRBD1
TGTGCCAGCAGCTTTCGGGGACAGAACTCTGGAAACACCATATATTTT
CASSFRGQNSGNTIYF
>NA|TRBJ2-7|TRBV9|NA
TGTGCCGGGTCACAGGGCCCGGGCTACGAGCAGTACTTC
CAGSQGPGYEQYF
>NA|TRBJ1-4|TRBV28|NA
TGTGCCAGCAGTTTCGGGGGGGCAACTAATGAAAAACTGTTTTTT
CASSFGGATNEKLFF
>NA|TRBJ1-4|TRBV19|NA
TGTGCCAGTACAGGGTTTGCAACTAATGAAAAACTGTTTTTT
CASTGFATNEKLFF
>NA|TRBJ2-6|TRBV7-8|TRBD1
TGTGCCAGCAGCTTAGCCTCGCGACGGACAGGGGGCCTACCGTTTGGGGCCAACGTCCTGACTTTC
CASSLASRRTGGLPFGANVLTF
>NA|TRBJ1-3|TRBV6-1|NA
TGTGCCAGCAGTGAATGGGGGCCTGGAAACACCATATATTTT
CASSEWGPGNTIYF
>NA|TRBJ2-7|TRBV28|TRBD1
TGTGCCAGCAGCCGCGGGGACAGGGCCTACGAGCAGTACTTC
CASSRGDRAYEQYF
>NA|TRBJ2-7|TRBV28|TRBD1
TGTGCCAGTTTCCCCACGGACAGGGTTAACTACGAGCAGTACTTC
CASFPTDRVNYEQYF
>NA|TRBJ2-5|TRBV6-5|NA
TGTGCCAGCAGACGGGGAATCCAAGAGACCCAGTACTTC
CASRRGIQETQYF
>NA|TRBJ2-1|TRBV24-1|NA
TGTGCCACCAGCAGGGGCGGCAATGAGCAGTTCTTC
CATSRGGNEQFF
>NA|TRBJ1-1|TRBV6-6|TRBD1
TGTGCCAGCAGGGGGACAGGGGGAGGGGGCACTGAAGCTTTCTTT
CASRGTGGGGTEAFF
>NA|TRBJ1-6|TRBV13|NA
TGTGCCAGTGGACAGAGCTCCTATAATTCACCCCTCCACTTT
CASGQSSYNSPLHF
>NA|TRBJ1-2|TRBV3-1/TRBV3-2|TRBD1
TGTGCCAGCAGCCAAAACCCAGGGGGAAATGCTAACTATGGCTACACCTTC
CASSQNPGGNANYGYTF
>NA|TRBJ2-1|TRBV4-2|TRBD2
TGTGCCAGCAGCCTAAGGAAAGGGGAGGGTGAGCAGTTCTTC
CASSLRKGEGEQFF
>NA|TRBJ1-2|TRBV7-6|NA
TGTGCCAGCAGTCCAGGGCCATCAAGTTATGGCTACACCTTC
CASSPGPSSYGYTF
>NA|TRBJ2-7|TRBV6-5|NA
TGTGCCAGCAGAAAAGACAGCTACGAGCAGTACTTC
CASRKDSYEQYF
>NA|TRBJ1-4|TRBV27|TRBD1
TGTGCCAGCAGTTCCCTCGGGACAGCTGAAAATGAAAAACTGTTTTTT
CASSSLGTAENEKLFF
>NA|TRBJ1-2|TRBV5-4|NA
TGTGCCAGCAGCTTGGTCGCGACAGACTATGGCTACACCTTC
CASSLVATDYGYTF
>NA|TRBJ1-1|TRBV5-1|NA
TGCGCCAGCAGCTTGGATGGCAGGGGGAACACTGAAGCTTTCTTT
CASSLDGRGNTEAFF
>NA|TRBJ1-2|TRBV18|NA
TGTGCCAGCTCACCCGGGGGGGAGAAGGGCTACGGCTACACCTTC
CASSPGGEKGYGYTF
>NA|TRBJ2-3|TRBV5-1|TRBD1
TGCGCCAGCAGCTTGGAAGGGACAGGGACTACAGATACGCAGTATTTT
CASSLEGTGTTDTQYF
>NA|TRBJ1-5|TRBV5-4|TRBD1
TGTGCCAGCAGCTTTCCGAGGCCTGACAGGGGTTATCAGCCCCAGCATTTT
CASSFPRPDRGYQPQHF
>NA|TRBJ1-5|TRBV5-6|NA
TGTGCCAGCAGCTTTTCACAGGATCAGCCCCAGCATTTT
CASSFSQDQPQHF